This T cell receptor beta chain was observed in a study of cytomegalovirus exposure and HLA in healthy donors. 13 Jbeta primers and 60 Vbeta primers were used for the PCR. Measured with immunoSEQ multiplex PCR; TCRdb has only the in-frame clones, and not every one. The data contain roughly 120,000 clones, around 80% of them singletons. The sequenced sample was PBMCs. This receptor was identified in a woman aged 30 to 39 in good health and CMV-seronegative.

DNA of the CDR3: TGTGCCAGCAGTGGGGCAGGGACAAGCAATCAGCCCCAGCATTTT. Protein product: CASSGAGTSNQPQHF. This rearrangement joins TRBV2 to TRBJ1-5; perhaps TRBD1 as D (6 bases). The V gene lost 4 bases and the J gene lost 1 base, with 11 bases spanning the gap. The CDR3 loop spans 15 amino acids. Germline CDR1 is SNHLY and CDR2 is FYNNEI.